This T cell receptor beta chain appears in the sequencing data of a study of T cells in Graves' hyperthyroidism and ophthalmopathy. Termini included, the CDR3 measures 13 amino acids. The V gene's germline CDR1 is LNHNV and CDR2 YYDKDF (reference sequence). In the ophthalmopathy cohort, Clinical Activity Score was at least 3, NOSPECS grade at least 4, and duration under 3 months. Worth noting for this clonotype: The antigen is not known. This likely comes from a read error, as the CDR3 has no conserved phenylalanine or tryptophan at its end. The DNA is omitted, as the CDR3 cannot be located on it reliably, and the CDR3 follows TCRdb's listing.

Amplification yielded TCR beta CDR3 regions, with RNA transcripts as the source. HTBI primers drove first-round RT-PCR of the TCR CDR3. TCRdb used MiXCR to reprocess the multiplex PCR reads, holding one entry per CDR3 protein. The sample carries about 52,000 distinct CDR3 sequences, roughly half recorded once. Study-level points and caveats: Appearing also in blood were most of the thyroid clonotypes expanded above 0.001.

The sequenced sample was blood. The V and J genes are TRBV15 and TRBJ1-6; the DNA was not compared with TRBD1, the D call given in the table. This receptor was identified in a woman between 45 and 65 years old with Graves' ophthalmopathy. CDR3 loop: CATSIQGSSPLRS.